One and the same sample provided the 21 T cell receptor beta chains below, sequenced in a study of response to subunit inactivated influenza vaccine. TCRdb independently ran MiXCR on the RT-PCR reads; one entry per CDR3 protein. This sample carries around 480,000 distinct CDR3 sequences, about 15% of them seen once, and the ten largest clones take approximately 3%. The specimen was CD4+ T cells sorted from PBMCs, collected about 23 months after vaccination. All receptors derive from a man between 50 and 69 years old who received an inactivated influenza vaccine.

This clonotype was observed a handful of times. The chain is built from TRBV27 and TRBJ1-2; TRBD1 is a possible D gene (6 bases). This CDR3 region has 13 residues. V was clipped by 6 bases and J by 2 bases, with 10 bases between them. Germline CDR1 reads MNHEY; CDR2 reads SMNVEV (reference sequence). The CDR3 DNA reads TGTGCCAGCAGCAACAGGGCAAACTATGGCTACACCTTC. Its translation: CASSNRANYGYTF.

This clonotype was seen a few times. The CDR3 nucleotides are TGCGCCAGCAGCCAAGATCCCGGGGGCGACCGTGAAAAACTGTTTTTT. It specifies CASSQDPGGDREKLFF. This chain uses TRBV4-3 with TRBJ1-4; perhaps TRBD1 as D (6 bases). V gave up 0 bases and J gave up 7 bases, with 15 bases separating them. The CDR3 length is 16 residues. The germline CDR1 and CDR2 sequences are LGHNA and YSLEER.

This clonotype was counted only a few times. The chain uses TRBV3-1 and TRBJ2-6; possible D gene TRBD1, 6 bases. Germline assignment: CDR1 LGHDT and CDR2 YNNKEL (reference sequence). Trimming left V 3 bases short and J 0 bases short, with 15 bases between. The CDR3 extends over 18 amino acids. The CDR3: CASSQQATGRSGANVLTF. The CDR3 DNA reads TGTGCCAGCAGCCAGCAGGCGACAGGCCGCTCTGGGGCCAACGTCCTGACTTTC.

The chain has TRBV7-8 and TRBJ2-2; D unresolved. Germline values: CDR1 SGHVS, CDR2 FQNEAQ. Trimming took 4 bases from V and 6 from J, leaving 12 bases between them. The CDR3 loop spans 14 amino acids. CDR3 protein: CASSSAEVPGELFF. The CDR3 nucleotides read TGTGCCAGCAGCTCGGCCGAGGTCCCCGGGGAGCTGTTTTTT.

This clonotype has at least ten counts. V and J are TRBV29-1 and TRBJ2-5, with D possibly matching TRBD1 (6 bases). The V gene lost 6 bases and the J gene lost 6 bases, with 14 bases spanning the gap. CDR3 size: 12 residues. Germline V lookup: CDR1 SQVTM, CDR2 ANQGSEA. The CDR3 DNA reads as TGCAGCGTAGGACAGTCAATAAAGACCCAGTACTTC. Translated, it gives CSVGQSIKTQYF.

J is TRBJ2-1 and V is TRBV7-2; TRBD2 matches 10 bases. Germline CDR1 and CDR2: SGHTA and FQGNSA. The junction had 8 bases not matched to a gene; V was cut back by 7 bases and J by 5 bases. This CDR3 region has 15 residues. The CDR3 region has the DNA TGTGCCAGCACCTGGAGCGGGGGGGCTAACAATGAGCAGTTCTTC. Its translation: CASTWSGGANNEQFF.

In its sample, this clonotype was seen a few times. This chain links TRBV5-1 with TRBJ2-7; the match to TRBD2 covers 7 bases. The junction had 8 bases not matched to a gene; V was cut back by 1 base and J by 7 bases. This CDR3 region has 14 residues. The germline CDR1 and CDR2 sequences are SGHRS and YFSETQ. The CDR3 loop reads CASSLSREKGEQYF. CDR3 DNA sequence: TGCGCCAGCAGCTTGTCGCGGGAGAAGGGAGAGCAGTACTTC.

This clonotype has more than one count but fewer than ten. The chain has TRBV28 and TRBJ2-7; D remains unclear. The germline CDR1 and CDR2 sequences are MDHEN and SYDVKM. V lost 2 bases and J lost 2, with 4 bases in between. CDR3 length: 12 residues. The CDR3 DNA sequence: TGTGCCAGCAGTTTAAAAGCCTACGAGCAGTACTTC. Residues: CASSLKAYEQYF.

The CDR3 here is CSARARDSNHIQYF. The CDR3 DNA reads as TGCAGTGCTAGAGCCCGGGACAGTAACCACATTCAGTACTTC. The chain links TRBV20-1 to TRBJ2-4; 7 bases map to TRBD1. The V gene's germline CDR1 is DFQATT and CDR2 SNEGSKA (reference sequence). The CDR3 contains 14 residues. V gave up 1 base and J gave up 8 bases; unmatched junction bases: 8.

The rearrangement joins TRBV6-6 to TRBJ2-1, with 10 nucleotides matching TRBD2. Germline lookup yields CDR1 MNHNY and CDR2 SVGAGI (reference sequence). This CDR3 spans 13 amino acids. V dropped 8 bases and J dropped 8; count of bases not matched to a gene: 6. CDR3 nucleotides: TGTGCCAGCCAGCGGGGGGGCGGCGATGAGCAGTTCTTC. This codes for CASQRGGGDEQFF.

V usage is TRBV20-1 and J usage is TRBJ1-1, with a possible D match to TRBD1 (5 bases). Germline values: CDR1 DFQATT, CDR2 SNEGSKA (reference sequence). The CDR3 runs to 15 residues. Trimming pared 2 bases from V and 1 base from J, leaving 14 bases between. This chain's CDR3 is CSARPPLGANTEAFF. Here the CDR3 DNA reads TGCAGTGCTAGACCCCCCCTAGGGGCGAACACTGAAGCTTTCTTT.

The genes are TRBV14 and TRBJ1-2; 8 positions match TRBD1. This CDR3 is 15 amino acids long. CDR1 is SGHDN and CDR2 is FVKESK in the germline V gene. The V gene end was trimmed by 4 bases and the J gene end by 4 bases; junction bases not matched to a gene: 8. Here the CDR3 DNA reads TGTGCCAGCAGCCTCGGACAGGGACGCGGCTATGGCTACACCTTC. It encodes CASSLGQGRGYGYTF.

J is TRBJ2-7 and V is TRBV20-1; TRBD1 matches at 12 bases. With V trimmed by 0 bases and J by 2 bases, 2 bases remained unmatched. Germline CDR1 and CDR2: DFQATT and SNEGSKA (reference sequence). The CDR3 has 15 residues. The CDR3 bases are TGCAGTGCTAGAGATGGGACAGGGGGCCCCTACGAGCAGTACTTC. Protein: CSARDGTGGPYEQYF.

The chain combines TRBV28 with TRBJ1-4; D is undetermined. The V end lost 3 bases, the J end lost 0 bases, and 8 bases lay between the germline ends. The CDR3 sequence is 15 residues long. The germline gives CDR1 MDHEN, CDR2 SYDVKM. As DNA, the CDR3 is TGTGCCAGCAGTTTTTCGGATGCAACTAATGAAAAACTGTTTTTT. It encodes CASSFSDATNEKLFF.

CDR3 DNA: TGTGCCAGCAGCACAAACGGGGGTGATGAGCAGTTCTTC. It is translated as CASSTNGGDEQFF. The V call is TRBV11-3, the J call TRBJ2-1; D perhaps matches TRBD2 (6 bases). The CDR3 consists of 13 residues. Per the germline V gene, CDR1 is SGHNT and CDR2 is YENEEA. The V and J ends lost 5 bases and 8 bases respectively, with 13 bases between them.

DNA of the CDR3: TGTGCCAGCAGCTGGGGGACAGGCTACGAGCAGTACTTC. It encodes CASSWGTGYEQYF. This chain links TRBV7-9 with TRBJ2-7, with 8 bases lining up with TRBD1. The CDR3 has 13 amino acids. J lost 3 bases, V lost 4 bases, and 2 bases had no gene match. Germline V CDR1 and CDR2: SEHNR, FQNEAQ (reference sequence).

The sample holds a few counts of this clonotype. The J gene is TRBJ2-7, the V gene TRBV3-1; 8 positions match TRBD2. CDR1 is LGHDT and CDR2 is YNNKEL in the germline V gene (reference sequence). The CDR3 consists of 15 residues. V lost 5 bases to trimming and J lost 3 bases; unmatched junction nucleotides: 9. CDR3 protein: CASSRTLSGNYEQYF. The CDR3 region has the DNA TGTGCCAGCAGCAGAACGCTTAGCGGGAACTACGAGCAGTACTTC.

This clonotype was counted at least ten times. The chain couples TRBV7-9 to TRBJ1-2; no clear D. Trimming pared 5 bases from V and 0 bases from J, leaving 7 bases between. CDR1 and CDR2 from the germline V gene are SEHNR and FQNEAQ (reference sequence). CDR3 length: 13 amino acids. The chain's CDR3 is CASSPRPNYGYTF. CDR3 sequence (DNA): TGTGCCAGCAGCCCTAGACCTAACTATGGCTACACCTTC.

The rearrangement uses TRBV7-9 and TRBJ1-6; TRBD1 is a possible D gene (6 bases). V lost 2 bases and J 7 bases, leaving 12 bases between the germline ends. The germline CDR1 and CDR2 sequences are SEHNR and FQNEAQ (reference sequence). This CDR3 has 15 residues. The CDR3 here is CASSLRTDANSPLHF. The CDR3 region has the DNA TGTGCCAGCAGCTTACGGACAGACGCAAATTCACCCCTCCACTTT.

This clonotype came up many times. This chain connects TRBV20-1 to TRBJ2-7; 7 nucleotides match TRBD1. Germline V gives CDR1 DFQATT, CDR2 SNEGSKA (reference sequence). The CDR3 is 15 residues long. V was clipped by 0 bases and J by 0 bases; unmatched bases: 5. CDR3 sequence: CSARDRAGGSYEQYF. For the CDR3, the DNA is TGCAGTGCTAGAGATCGGGCAGGGGGCTCCTACGAGCAGTACTTC.

The chain uses TRBV5-1 and TRBJ2-1; TRBD2 is a possible D gene (5 bases). CDR3 length equals 11 residues. V was clipped by 4 bases and J by 11 bases, with 10 bases between them. Germline CDR1 is SGHRS and CDR2 is YFSETQ. The DNA for the CDR3 is TGCGCCAGCAGCCTAGCTTTCAAGCAGTTCTTC. Encoded protein: CASSLAFKQFF.